Each of the 12 T cell receptor beta chains below was sequenced from the same sample in a study of blood T cell repertoires in COVID-19. Clones were sequenced by immunoSEQ multiplex PCR, and TCRdb holds only the in-frame ones, with some missing. The data hold about 390,000 clones, with 80% to 90% observed a single time. The sequencing sample was made of peripheral blood. The receptor source for this set is a woman between 55 and 75 years old with COVID-19, enrolled during active disease.

J is TRBJ1-4 and V is TRBV5-1, with 8 nucleotides matching TRBD1. The CDR3 contains 15 residues. The junction had 6 bases not matched to a gene; V was cut back by 3 bases and J by 5 bases. Germline V gene data show CDR1 as SGHRS and CDR2 as YFSETQ. CDR3 in amino acids: CASSSGQGLNEKLFF. As DNA, the CDR3 is TGCGCCAGCAGCTCCGGACAGGGACTAAATGAAAAACTGTTTTTT.

The genes are TRBV9 and TRBJ1-3, with 9 bases matching TRBD1. Germline V lookup: CDR1 SGDLS, CDR2 YYNGEE. This CDR3 is 15 amino acids long. The V segment lost 0 bases and the J segment 4 bases; nucleotides outside the gene matches: 2. The CDR3: CASSVGQGGGNTIYF. CDR3 nucleotides: TGTGCCAGCAGCGTAGGACAGGGGGGCGGAAACACCATATATTTT.

The CDR3: CASSSLIYAGGYEQYF. CDR3 DNA sequence: TGTGCCAGCAGCTCCCTGATATACGCAGGGGGGTACGAGCAGTACTTC. V and J are TRBV5-6 and TRBJ2-7, with D maybe TRBD1 (7 bases). V dropped 3 bases and J dropped 4 bases, with 20 bases sitting between them. The CDR3 spans 16 residues. Germline V gene data show CDR1 as SGHDT and CDR2 as YYEEEE.

The chain uses TRBV5-1 and TRBJ1-3; D is uncertain. With 0 bases removed from V and 0 bases from J, the gap between germline ends came to 7 bases. This CDR3 is built from 15 residues. Germline V lookup: CDR1 SGHRS, CDR2 YFSETQ. The CDR3 DNA reads as TGCGCCAGCAGCTTGGGAGATAGCTCTGGAAACACCATATATTTT. Its protein product is CASSLGDSSGNTIYF.

V is TRBV19 and J is TRBJ2-6, with 8 bases fitting TRBD1. V was clipped by 4 bases and J by 4 bases; unmatched bases: 6. In germline, CDR1 is LNHDA, CDR2 SQIVND (reference sequence). The CDR3 is 16 residues long. This CDR3 reads CASSTSRGRGANVLTF. CDR3 DNA: TGTGCCAGTAGTACCTCCAGGGGGCGAGGGGCCAACGTCCTGACTTTC.

The gene calls are TRBV9 and TRBJ1-1; 7 bases line up with TRBD1. Trimming cost V 3 bases and J 6 bases; bases outside gene matches: 11. The germline CDR1 and CDR2 sequences are SGDLS and YYNGEE. CDR3 length equals 15 residues. CDR3 protein: CASSGGDRRLAEAFF. CDR3 nucleotides: TGTGCCAGCAGCGGGGGGGACAGACGATTGGCTGAAGCTTTCTTT.

The V gene is TRBV4-1, the J gene TRBJ1-1; 8 bases map to TRBD1. Per the germline V gene, CDR1 is MGHRA and CDR2 is YSYEKL. The CDR3 loop spans 17 amino acids. Trimming cost V 6 bases and J 0 bases; bases outside gene matches: 12. DNA of the CDR3: TGCGCCAGCAGACGTGGACAGGGCGATTCGATGAACACTGAAGCTTTCTTT. Protein sequence: CASRRGQGDSMNTEAFF.

The chain uses TRBV18 and TRBJ1-5; D not certain. Germline-derived CDR1 and CDR2 are KGHSH and LQKENI. V dropped 3 bases and J dropped 1 base, with 7 bases sitting between them. The CDR3 loop spans 14 amino acids. CDR3 coding DNA: TGTGCCAGCTCACCCGGGATCAGCAATCAGCCCCAGCATTTT. It encodes CASSPGISNQPQHF.

The chain links TRBV3-1 (or the pseudogene TRBV3-2) to TRBJ1-2; 7 nucleotides match TRBD1. CDR1 and CDR2 from the germline V gene are LGHDT and YNNKEL (reference sequence). This CDR3 has 16 amino acids. V was clipped by 1 base and J by 4 bases; unmatched bases: 9. The CDR3 spells CASSQGRGRSGYGYTF. DNA of the CDR3: TGTGCCAGCAGCCAAGGGAGGGGGCGCTCCGGCTATGGCTACACCTTC.

To note about this clone: In the same sample, other DNA sequences code for this CDR3. The CDR3 coding sequence is TGTGCCAGCAGCCCCGGGACAGGGGGAAACACCATATATTTT. Its translation: CASSPGTGGNTIYF. V and J are TRBV3-1 (or the pseudogene TRBV3-2) and TRBJ1-3; 9 positions agree with TRBD1. This CDR3 has 14 amino acids. Germline CDR1 reads LGHDT; CDR2 reads YNNKEL (reference sequence). Germline trimming cut 4 bases from V and 4 bases from J; bases unmatched to any gene: 2.

The J gene is TRBJ2-2, the V gene TRBV7-6; 13 bases fit TRBD2. The germline V gene has CDR1 SGHVS and CDR2 FNYEAQ. The CDR3 is made up of 16 amino acids. V was clipped by 6 bases and J by 6 bases; unmatched bases: 7. The CDR3 region has the DNA TGTGCCAGCAGAGAACTAGCGGGGGGGCTCTCCGGGGAGCTGTTTTTT. Its translation is CASRELAGGLSGELFF.

The V and J genes are TRBV28 and TRBJ1-5; D not resolved. The CDR3 extends over 15 amino acids. V was shortened by 1 base and J by 1 base, with 8 bases between the two germline ends. The germline V gene has CDR1 MDHEN and CDR2 SYDVKM. CDR3 residues: CASSLFRGSNQPQHF. In nucleotides, the CDR3 is TGTGCCAGCAGTTTATTTCGGGGAAGCAATCAGCCCCAGCATTTT.